This is a list of T cell receptor beta chains from one sample in a study of shared clonotypes between healthy human individuals. The data were produced by immunoSEQ multiplex PCR, yet TCRdb's version contains in-frame clones alone and is incomplete. The sample lists fewer than 3 million clones; 85% to 95% were seen once. The sequenced sample was naive CD4+ T cells from PBMCs. Receptor source: a man younger than 35 in good health. Some clones in this sample may be carry-over from other donors' samples. Each CDR3 is given with its conserved first and last residue. D genes are given only for firm matches. Size tells how often a clone was seen (once, few, many) or the class of an expanded clone, and some rows leave it out.

abundance	v_gene	d_gene	j_gene	CDR3aa	CDR3nt
.	TRBV5-6	.	TRBJ2-7	CASSPVDPYEQYF	TGTGCCAGCAGCCCCGTGGACCCCTACGAGCAGTACTTC
.	TRBV5-4	TRBD2	TRBJ2-3	CASNQGGTSGRFTDTQYF	TGTGCCAGCAACCAAGGAGGGACTAGCGGGAGGTTCACAGATACGCAGTATTTT
.	TRBV18	TRBD1	TRBJ2-7	CASSSEPRDRGYEQYF	TGTGCCAGCTCATCGGAGCCCCGGGACAGGGGCTACGAGCAGTACTTC
.	TRBV28	TRBD2	TRBJ2-3	CASSLGGTSGGNTQYF	TGTGCCAGCAGTTTAGGAGGGACTAGCGGGGGAAATACGCAGTATTTT
.	TRBV10-1	.	TRBJ1-3	CASSEGSTLGNTIYF	TGCGCCAGCAGTGAAGGGTCCACCTTGGGAAACACCATATATTTT
.	TRBV6-5	.	TRBJ2-3	CASRKGLATDTQYF	TGTGCCAGCAGGAAGGGGTTAGCCACAGATACGCAGTATTTT
.	TRBV6-5	.	TRBJ2-7	CASSPSPVPYEQYF	TGTGCCAGCAGTCCCAGTCCAGTTCCCTACGAGCAGTACTTC
.	TRBV7-9	.	TRBJ2-1	CASSWVPGAGPHNEQFF	TGTGCCAGCAGCTGGGTCCCCGGCGCGGGACCCCACAATGAGCAGTTCTTC
.	TRBV2	.	TRBJ2-3	CASSDSGSTDTQYF	TGTGCCAGCAGTGACAGCGGTTCCACAGATACGCAGTATTTT
.	TRBV30	.	TRBJ2-7	CAWSVFGPREQYF	TGTGCCTGGAGTGTATTCGGGCCGCGCGAGCAGTACTTC
.	TRBV5-1	TRBD2	TRBJ2-3	CASSPARWEGLSGQYF	TGCGCCAGCAGCCCGGCCCGGTGGGAGGGCCTCTCAGGGCAGTATTTT
.	TRBV4-1	TRBD1	TRBJ2-5	CASSPRTGRTETQYF	TGCGCCAGCAGCCCGAGGACAGGGAGGACAGAGACCCAGTACTTC
.	TRBV5-1	TRBD1	TRBJ1-2	CASSTGGTGSDYGYTF	TGCGCCAGCAGCACCGGGGGGACAGGGTCAGACTATGGCTACACCTTC
.	TRBV12-5	.	TRBJ1-2	CASGFGRETYGYTF	TGTGCTAGTGGTTTCGGCAGGGAAACCTATGGCTACACCTTC
.	TRBV28	.	TRBJ1-4	CASTLPSLEKLFF	TGTGCCAGCACCTTACCTTCTCTTGAAAAACTGTTTTTT
.	TRBV7-9	.	TRBJ2-1	CASSFEGLNEQFF	TGTGCCAGCAGCTTCGAGGGACTCAATGAGCAGTTCTTC
few	TRBV10-3	.	TRBJ1-5	CAISENLGVVQPQHF	TGTGCCATCAGTGAGAATCTAGGGGTAGTTCAGCCCCAGCATTTT
.	TRBV6-5	.	TRBJ2-7	CASRPGYVYEQYF	TGTGCCAGCAGACCGGGATACGTCTACGAGCAGTACTTC
.	TRBV2	.	TRBJ2-1	CASSLLRQGGDNEQFF	TGTGCCAGCAGCCTATTGCGACAGGGCGGGGACAATGAGCAGTTCTTC
.	TRBV19	.	TRBJ1-2	CASSSVTANYGYTF	TGTGCCAGTAGTTCCGTGACTGCTAACTATGGCTACACCTTC
.	TRBV6-5	TRBD1	TRBJ1-1	CASRPGQGSTEAFF	TGTGCCAGCAGGCCTGGACAGGGGAGCACTGAAGCTTTCTTT
.	TRBV29-1	.	TRBJ1-1	CSVAPSGTEAFF	TGCAGCGTTGCGCCGTCGGGCACTGAAGCTTTCTTT
.	TRBV5-1	.	TRBJ2-5	CASSLVSSVEETQYF	TGCGCCAGCAGCTTGGTATCCTCTGTCGAGGAGACCCAGTACTTC
once	TRBV4-2	TRBD2	TRBJ2-2	CASSQARGLAGGRTGELFF	TGTGCCAGCAGCCAAGCCCGGGGACTAGCGGGAGGACGTACCGGGGAGCTGTTTTTT
.	TRBV6-1	.	TRBJ2-7	CASSGRVASYEQYF	TGTGCCAGCAGTGGACGGGTCGCGTCCTACGAGCAGTACTTC
once	TRBV28	TRBD2	TRBJ2-7	CASSPTGTIFYEQYF	TGTGCCAGCAGTCCAACCGGGACTATATTTTACGAGCAGTACTTC
.	TRBV9	TRBD1	TRBJ1-1	CASSPHGAGGEAFF	TGTGCCAGCAGCCCTCACGGGGCAGGGGGTGAAGCTTTCTTT
.	TRBV11-2	.	TRBJ1-1	CASSLPRGGTEAFF	TGTGCCAGCAGCTTACCTCGAGGGGGCACTGAAGCTTTCTTT
once	TRBV2	.	TRBJ1-1	CASRGAVVEAFF	TGTGCCAGCCGGGGGGCGGTCGTCGAAGCTTTCTTT
.	TRBV2	.	TRBJ2-1	CASRDSGPTNEQFF	TGTGCCAGCAGAGACTCAGGACCAACCAATGAGCAGTTCTTC
.	TRBV19	TRBD1	TRBJ1-1	CASRQGGMNTEAFF	TGTGCCAGCAGACAGGGGGGCATGAACACTGAAGCTTTCTTT
.	TRBV4-1	.	TRBJ1-3	CASSLMGTLGGNTIYF	TGCGCCAGCAGCCTAATGGGGACCCTCGGGGGAAACACCATATATTTT
.	TRBV7-9	TRBD1	TRBJ2-5	CASSPTRDRGRETQYF	TGTGCCAGCAGCCCTACCAGGGACAGGGGGCGAGAGACCCAGTACTTC
.	TRBV5-1	.	TRBJ2-3	CASSLALNSLSTDTQYF	TGCGCCAGCAGCTTGGCCTTAAATTCCCTTAGCACAGATACGCAGTATTTT
.	TRBV14	.	TRBJ1-3	CASSPTGSGNTIYF	TGTGCCAGCAGCCCTACAGGCTCTGGAAACACCATATATTTT
.	TRBV18	TRBD1	TRBJ2-7	CASGQGRASEQYF	TGTGCCAGCGGACAGGGGAGGGCTTCCGAGCAGTACTTC
.	TRBV6-5	.	TRBJ2-3	CASSNKPISDTQYF	TGTGCCAGCAGCAACAAGCCGATCTCAGATACGCAGTATTTT
.	TRBV11-2	.	TRBJ2-3	CASRLRAGHVTDTQYF	TGTGCCAGCAGGTTAAGAGCGGGCCACGTAACAGATACGCAGTATTTT